A single sample gave rise to the 4 T cell receptor beta chains below, sequenced in a study of glioma-infiltrating T cells. Using RNA template, CDR3s of TCR alpha and beta were amplified with iRepertoire arm-PCR. Using its own MiXCR run on the multiplex PCR reads, TCRdb lists one record per CDR3 protein. The repertoire holds more than 85,000 distinct CDR3 sequences, with 20% to 25% as singletons. Sequencing was carried out using glioma tissue, nonneoplastic brain tissue, or PBMCs (not recorded which). The receptors come from a human donor with low-grade glioma or glioblastoma, undergoing nonglioma brain surgery, or in good health (not recorded which).

This clonotype was recorded at least ten times. V gene TRBV6-1 combines with J gene TRBJ1-6; D gene ambiguous. The CDR3 is 16 residues long. V gave up 5 bases and J gave up 3 bases, with 14 bases separating them. Germline loops: CDR1 MNHNS, CDR2 SASEGT. CDR3 bases: TGTGCCAGCAGTCGGTTTGACGGCGGCTATAATTCACCCCTCCACTTT. Protein product: CASSRFDGGYNSPLHF.

This clonotype was counted many times. The rearrangement joins TRBV20-1 to TRBJ2-7; 8 bases fit TRBD2. CDR3 length equals 15 residues. V trimming: 0 bases; J trimming: 6 bases; junction bases outside the gene matches: 10. The V gene's germline CDR1 is DFQATT and CDR2 SNEGSKA (reference sequence). In nucleotides, the CDR3 is TGCAGTGCTAGAGATTTGGCGGGGGGAAGTGGCGAGCAGTACTTC. Translation: CSARDLAGGSGEQYF.

The rearrangement links TRBV5-1 to TRBJ1-2, with D uncertain. This CDR3 is 15 amino acids long. V was pared by 0 bases and J by 6 bases, with 15 bases between. Germline CDR1 reads SGHRS; CDR2 reads YFSETQ. The CDR3 loop reads CASSLEASTGDGYTF. The CDR3 bases are TGCGCCAGCAGCTTGGAGGCGTCAACCGGGGATGGCTACACCTTC. Filled out from reference TRBV5-1 and TRBJ1-2, the complete variable domain reads KAGVTQTPRYLIKTRGQQVTLSCSPISGHRSVSWYQQTPGQGLQFLFEYFSETQRNKGNFPGRFSGRQFSNSRSEMNVSTLELGDSALYLCASSLEASTGDGYTFGSGTRLTVV.

The sample holds many counts of this clonotype. The V gene is TRBV24-1, the J gene TRBJ2-5, with TRBD2 as a possible D gene (5 bases). The CDR3 has 18 amino acids. V dropped 1 base and J dropped 1 base, with 18 bases sitting between them. Germline CDR1 and CDR2: KGHDR and SFDVKD. CDR3 residues: CATSDFTRTGEVQETQYF. CDR3 nucleotides: TGTGCCACCAGTGATTTCACTAGAACGGGTGAAGTCCAAGAGACCCAGTACTTC.